One and the same sample provided the 23 T cell receptor beta chains below, sequenced in a study of PD-L1 blockade in urothelial cancer. Here immunoSEQ multiplex PCR was the method, and the copy in TCRdb shows in-frame clones only, minus some. The sample has tens of thousands of clones, approximately 85% seen once. Time point reported: peripheral blood 6 weeks after treatment start. The sequencing used PBMCs, collected around atezolizumab (anti-PD-L1) treatment. These receptors were taken from a man aged 45-65 years with urothelial cancer.

V and J are TRBV11-3 and TRBJ2-2; tentatively, D is TRBD1 (6 bases). The CDR3 length is 15 residues. Germline V gene lookup returns CDR1 SGHNT and CDR2 YENEEA. V was cut by 5 bases and J by 4 bases, with 14 bases left in between. The CDR3 DNA reads as TGTGCCAGCAGCACCCGAACAGGGCCCACCGGGGAGCTGTTTTTT. It specifies CASSTRTGPTGELFF.

This chain uses TRBV28 with TRBJ2-7, with TRBD1 matching over 9 bases. Germline CDR1 and CDR2: MDHEN and SYDVKM. V was pared by 6 bases and J by 2 bases, with 11 bases of the junction left unmatched. This CDR3 contains 16 residues. The CDR3 DNA reads TGTGCCAGCAGCTCACCTACAGGGGGCGCCCCCTACGAGCAGTACTTC. Amino acid sequence: CASSSPTGGAPYEQYF.

The CDR3 DNA reads TGTGCCAGCAGCTGGACAGGTTCAGCGGAAAAACTGTTTTTT. Protein sequence: CASSWTGSAEKLFF. This sequence joins TRBV7-2 and TRBJ1-4, with 7 nucleotides matching TRBD1. Looked up from germline, CDR1 is SGHTA and CDR2 is FQGNSA. This CDR3 comprises 14 residues. The ends lost 4 bases at V and 8 bases at J; junction bases unmatched: 7.

The chain recombines TRBV30 with TRBJ1-3, with no clear D. The V end was cut by 6 bases, the J end by 5 bases, with 17 bases between. CDR3 length: 14 amino acids. Germline V gene lookup returns CDR1 GTSNPN and CDR2 SVGIG (reference sequence). The CDR3 DNA reads as TGTGCCTGTTACAGACGGGGATATAGAAACACCATATATTTT. This gives the protein CACYRRGYRNTIYF.

This clone occurred a few times. The V and J genes are TRBV11-2 and TRBJ2-1; TRBD2 agrees at 11 bases. V was clipped by 4 bases and J by 3 bases; unmatched bases: 5. Germline V gene lookup returns CDR1 SGHAT and CDR2 FQNNGV. CDR3 length: 16 residues. The CDR3 here is CASSSYSGRDYNEQFF. The CDR3, as DNA: TGTGCCAGCAGCTCGTATAGCGGGAGGGACTACAATGAGCAGTTCTTC.

There are a few counts of this clone. The V call is TRBV15, the J call TRBJ2-1; 9 nucleotides agree with TRBD2. CDR1 LNHNV and CDR2 YYDKDF come from the germline V gene (reference sequence). V was pared by 3 bases and J by 2 bases, with 5 bases of the junction left unmatched. The CDR3 has 16 residues. CDR3 bases: TGTGCCACCAGCAGGGCAGCGGGGGGAGCCTACAATGAGCAGTTCTTC. This sequence encodes CATSRAAGGAYNEQFF.

The chain is built from TRBV27 and TRBJ1-2, with a weak D call TRBD1 (6 bases). This CDR3 comprises 13 residues. Trimming pared 6 bases from V and 8 bases from J, leaving 16 bases between. Germline lookup yields CDR1 MNHEY and CDR2 SMNVEV (reference sequence). This CDR3 is CASSPPQGQGYTF. The DNA of the CDR3 is TGTGCCAGCAGCCCCCCGCAGGGGCAGGGCTACACCTTC.

V gene TRBV13 combines with J gene TRBJ2-4; D is unresolved. This CDR3 is 18 amino acids long. Trimming cost V 0 bases and J 3 bases, with 18 bases left between them. Germline V lookup: CDR1 PRHDT, CDR2 FYEKMQ (reference sequence). CDR3 amino acids: CASSLGGWSDFLKNIQYF. CDR3 DNA sequence: TGTGCCAGCAGCTTAGGGGGCTGGTCGGATTTTCTCAAAAACATTCAGTACTTC.

The chain links TRBV18 to TRBJ2-7, with TRBD2 matching over 9 bases. V trimming: 5 bases; J trimming: 1 base; junction bases outside the gene matches: 12. The CDR3 loop spans 17 amino acids. Germline V gene data show CDR1 as KGHSH and CDR2 as LQKENI. The CDR3 bases are TGTGCCAGCTCAACGACCCGCCTGACTAGCGGTTCCTACGAGCAGTACTTC. This gives the protein CASSTTRLTSGSYEQYF.

The V call is TRBV6-5, the J call TRBJ1-2; 7 bases are shared with TRBD1. The V gene end was trimmed by 7 bases and the J gene end by 2 bases; junction bases not matched to a gene: 7. This CDR3 is 14 amino acids long. The germline gives CDR1 MNHEY, CDR2 SVGAGI. The CDR3 nucleotides are TGTGCCAGCACCCGGGACAGCCGCAACTATGGCTACACCTTC. Its protein product is CASTRDSRNYGYTF.

This clone was counted a few times. The DNA of the CDR3 is TGTGCCAGCAGCATGATAGGGACTAGCGGGAGTATTCGGTACGAGCAGTACTTC. Residues: CASSMIGTSGSIRYEQYF. This rearrangement joins TRBV7-9 to TRBJ2-7, with 14 positions matching TRBD2. Germline loops: CDR1 SEHNR, CDR2 FQNEAQ (reference sequence). Trimming took 5 bases from V and 4 from J; bases not matched to a gene: 13. The CDR3 is 18 amino acids. The whole variable domain, filled in from reference TRBV7-9 and TRBJ2-7, reads DTGVSQNPRHKITKRGQNVTFRCDPISEHNRLYWYRQTLGQGPEFLTYFQNEAQLEKSRLLSDRFSAERPKGSFSTLEIQRTEQGDSAMYLCASSMIGTSGSIRYEQYFGPGTRLTVT.

The chain couples TRBV30 to TRBJ2-2; 7 bases are shared with TRBD2. Losses at the gene ends were 3 bases for V and 4 bases for J; bases not matched to a gene: 11. CDR3 length: 16 residues. Germline V gene lookup returns CDR1 GTSNPN and CDR2 SVGIG (reference sequence). The chain's CDR3 is CAWRDWGGVPTGELFF. CDR3 DNA sequence: TGTGCCTGGAGGGACTGGGGAGGGGTCCCCACCGGGGAGCTGTTTTTT.

The chain recombines TRBV6-1 with TRBJ2-7, with a weak D call TRBD2 (6 bases). The V gene lost 0 bases and the J gene lost 2 bases, with 8 bases spanning the gap. The CDR3 totals 14 residues. Germline lookup yields CDR1 MNHNS and CDR2 SASEGT. CDR3 DNA sequence: TGTGCCAGCAGTGAAGCGGGGGGTGCCTACGAGCAGTACTTC. Encoded protein: CASSEAGGAYEQYF.

The chain carries TRBV7-2 and TRBJ2-7; 12 positions match TRBD2. CDR1 is SGHTA and CDR2 is FQGNSA in the germline V gene. This CDR3 has 15 residues. The junction had 3 bases not matched to a gene; V was cut back by 4 bases and J by 2 bases. The CDR3 is CASSYGLAGTYEQYF. Here the CDR3 DNA reads TGTGCCAGCAGCTATGGACTAGCGGGGACCTACGAGCAGTACTTC.

This clone appeared a few times. The chain carries TRBV6-5 and TRBJ2-7; D is possibly TRBD2 (5 bases). CDR1 and CDR2 from the germline V gene are MNHEY and SVGAGI. The CDR3 is 13 amino acids. With 4 bases removed from V and 6 bases from J, the gap between germline ends came to 13 bases. The CDR3 sequence: CASSSGLLAEQYF. In DNA form, the CDR3 reads TGTGCCAGCAGTTCAGGACTGCTCGCCGAGCAGTACTTC.

This clone was detected a few times. The V and J genes are TRBV28 and TRBJ2-2; TRBD2 aligns across 14 bases. Unmatched junction bases numbered 7, after V lost 2 bases and J lost 8 bases. Germline V lookup: CDR1 MDHEN, CDR2 SYDVKM. There are 17 residues in the CDR3. The CDR3, as DNA: TGTGCCAGCAGTTTACGCCCGGGACTAGCGGGAGTTGGGGAGCTGTTTTTT. It is translated as CASSLRPGLAGVGELFF. Based on the CDR3 plus reference TRBV28 and TRBJ2-2, the full variable domain is DVKVTQSSRYLVKRTGEKVFLECVQDMDHENMFWYRQDPGLGLRLIYFSYDVKMKEKGDIPEGYSVSREKKERFSLILESASTNQTSMYLCASSLRPGLAGVGELFFGEGSRLTVL.

Written as DNA, the CDR3 is TGTGCCATCAGTGAATTAGGGGGCCGCGGCGGGGAGCTGTTTTTT. It is translated as CAISELGGRGGELFF. The chain carries TRBV10-3 and TRBJ2-2; 7 bases are shared with TRBD1. The ends lost 3 bases at V and 7 bases at J; junction bases unmatched: 8. CDR3 length: 15 residues. Germline V CDR1 and CDR2: ENHRY, SYGVKD.

CDR3 protein: CASRPSGETYGYTF. The CDR3 region has the DNA TGCGCCAGCAGACCAAGTGGGGAGACTTATGGCTACACCTTC. The rearrangement uses TRBV10-2 and TRBJ1-2; D not resolved. This CDR3 is 14 amino acids long. Trimming stripped 6 bases from V and 5 bases from J, with 16 bases between. Germline loops: CDR1 WSHSY, CDR2 SAAADI.

The rearrangement uses TRBV29-1 and TRBJ1-1; 11 bases map to TRBD1. V lost 6 bases and J lost 10; bases outside the gene matches: 4. CDR3 length equals 11 residues. CDR1 is SQVTM, CDR2 ANQGSEA, per germline. CDR3 nucleotide sequence: TGCAGCGTATGGGGGACAGGGGGAGCTTTCTTT. As protein: CSVWGTGGAFF.

The rearrangement uses TRBV4-1 and TRBJ2-5; 7 nucleotides match TRBD1. In germline, CDR1 is MGHRA, CDR2 YSYEKL. V was clipped by 6 bases and J by 5 bases; unmatched bases: 12. The CDR3 is 15 residues long. DNA of the CDR3: TGCGCCAGCAGTTCCAGGACAGGCGCCTGGGAGACCCAGTACTTC. This encodes CASSSRTGAWETQYF.

This chain links TRBV10-3 with TRBJ2-2; 10 nucleotides agree with TRBD2. V lost 5 bases to trimming and J lost 4 bases; unmatched junction nucleotides: 1. Germline CDR1 and CDR2: ENHRY and SYGVKD. CDR3 length: 14 amino acids. The CDR3 DNA is TGTGCCATCAGTCCTAGCGGGAGCACCGGGGAGCTGTTTTTT. As protein: CAISPSGSTGELFF.

V usage is TRBV12-5 and J usage is TRBJ2-7, with 15 nucleotides matching TRBD2. Per the germline V gene, CDR1 is LGHNT and CDR2 is FRNRAP. V shed 6 bases and J 5 bases; nucleotides not matched to a gene: 5. CDR3 length: 15 amino acids. The CDR3 is CASGPGLAGGDEQYF. In DNA, the CDR3 is TGTGCTAGTGGCCCCGGACTAGCGGGGGGGGACGAGCAGTACTTC.

This chain joins TRBV11-2 and TRBJ2-7; TRBD2 aligns across 10 bases. This CDR3 is built from 16 residues. From germline, CDR1 is SGHAT and CDR2 FQNNGV. The V and J ends lost 5 bases and 0 bases, in that order; junction bases with no gene match: 7. The CDR3 DNA is TGTGCCAGCAGCCACGGACTAGCGGCGAGCTCCTACGAGCAGTACTTC. This sequence encodes CASSHGLAASSYEQYF.